Presented here are 17 T cell receptor beta chains from one specimen sequenced in a study of control samples from healthy donors and cancer patients. Repertoires were generated with immunoSEQ multiplex PCR, while TCRdb's copy carries only in-frame clones and drops some. This sample carries 90,000 or so clones, approximately 84% of them seen once, and the ten largest clones take around 35%. Sequenced input: PBMCs. Source of these receptors: a man in his 70s with lung cancer.

Only one count was recorded for this clone. V is TRBV24-1 and J is TRBJ2-1; 7 bases line up with TRBD1. The trim removed 2 bases at V and 2 bases at J, leaving 2 bases unmatched. In germline, CDR1 is KGHDR, CDR2 SFDVKD. The CDR3 loop spans 15 amino acids. This chain's CDR3 is CATSDYRGAYNEQFF. Written as DNA, the CDR3 is TGTGCCACCAGTGATTACAGGGGAGCCTACAATGAGCAGTTCTTC.

The rearrangement joins TRBV6-5 to TRBJ1-2, with D uncertain. Per germline, CDR1 MNHEY and CDR2 SVGAGI. Between the trimmed V and J ends, which lost 6 bases and 8 bases, there was a span of 10 bases. The CDR3 is made up of 11 amino acids. DNA of the CDR3: TGTGCCAGCAGCCGGGCGCCGGGCTACACCTTC. Amino acids: CASSRAPGYTF.

The chain links TRBV9 to TRBJ2-6; the D is unclear. CDR3 size: 16 residues. Looked up from germline, CDR1 is SGDLS and CDR2 is YYNGEE. V lost 0 bases and J lost 1, with 8 bases in between. DNA for the CDR3: TGTGCCAGCAGCGTAGGCTGGGAATCTGGGGCCAACGTCCTGACTTTC. Protein: CASSVGWESGANVLTF. Complete variable domain (other parts from reference TRBV9 and TRBJ2-6): DSGVTQTPKHLITATGQRVTLRCSPRSGDLSVYWYQQSLDQGLQFLIQYYNGEERAKGNILERFSAQQFPDLHSELNLSSLELGDSALYFCASSVGWESGANVLTFGAGSRLTVL.

The gene calls are TRBV4-1 and TRBJ1-3, with no clear D. The V and J ends lost 1 base and 0 bases respectively, with 10 bases between them. The CDR3 is 16 amino acids. Per the germline V gene, CDR1 is MGHRA and CDR2 is YSYEKL. CDR3 protein: CASSQGWVFSGNTIYF. CDR3 coding DNA: TGCGCCAGCAGCCAAGGATGGGTGTTCTCTGGAAACACCATATATTTT.

This chain connects TRBV29-1 to TRBJ1-1; 7 bases are shared with TRBD1. J was trimmed by 5 bases and V by 5 bases; bases with no gene match: 14. The germline CDR1 and CDR2 sequences are SQVTM and ANQGSEA. The CDR3 runs to 15 residues. The CDR3 DNA is TGCAGCGTTAAGACAGGGATTGAAAGGGTAACTGAAGCTTTCTTT. Translation gives CSVKTGIERVTEAFF.

V usage is TRBV7-3 and J usage is TRBJ2-2; D unresolved. CDR1 is SGHTA and CDR2 is FQGTGA in the germline V gene. This CDR3 is built from 13 residues. V gave up 8 bases and J gave up 2 bases, with 9 bases separating them. CDR3 nucleotides: TGTGCCAGCTCAGCTGGTAACACCGGGGAGCTGTTTTTT. Translated, it gives CASSAGNTGELFF. The complete variable domain, with remaining parts taken from reference TRBV7-3 and TRBJ2-2, reads GAGVSQTPSNKVTEKGKYVELRCDPISGHTALYWYRQSLGQGPEFLIYFQGTGAADDSGLPNDRFFAVRPEGSVSTLKIQRTERGDSAVYLCASSAGNTGELFFGEGSRLTVL.

The chain links TRBV12-5 to TRBJ2-1; D uncertain. Germline loops: CDR1 LGHNT, CDR2 FRNRAP. Trimming removed 6 bases at V and 4 bases at J, with 10 bases between. The CDR3 length is 13 residues. The DNA of the CDR3 is TGTGCTAGTGGCCCCCCTCCTTACAATGAGCAGTTCTTC. Amino acid sequence: CASGPPPYNEQFF.

The gene calls are TRBV4-2 and TRBJ2-2, with 10 bases fitting TRBD2. This CDR3 comprises 17 residues. V was pared by 0 bases and J by 5 bases, with 6 bases of the junction left unmatched. In germline, CDR1 is LGHNA, CDR2 YNFKEQ. For the CDR3, the DNA is TGTGCCAGCAGCCAAGATTCCCCTAGCGGGGGAACCGGGGAGCTGTTTTTT. Translated, it gives CASSQDSPSGGTGELFF.

This chain links TRBV27 with TRBJ2-5, with no clear D. The V gene's germline CDR1 is MNHEY and CDR2 SMNVEV (reference sequence). The CDR3 loop spans 13 amino acids. V was pared by 2 bases and J by 3 bases, with 7 bases between. CDR3 residues: CASSLMSEETQYF. CDR3 sequence (DNA): TGTGCCAGCAGTTTAATGTCGGAAGAGACCCAGTACTTC.

The V gene is TRBV27, the J gene TRBJ1-4; no definite D call. The V end lost 3 bases, the J end lost 3 bases, and 11 bases lay between the germline ends. Germline values: CDR1 MNHEY, CDR2 SMNVEV (reference sequence). The CDR3 length is 15 residues. The CDR3 DNA is TGTGCCAGCAGTTTGAGGAGGCAGGCTAATGAAAAACTGTTTTTT. Amino acids: CASSLRRQANEKLFF.

This chain joins TRBV4-3 and TRBJ2-3; 7 bases are shared with TRBD2. V shed 1 base, J shed 0 bases, and the junction held 4 bases outside the gene matches. This CDR3 spans 16 amino acids. Germline V CDR1 and CDR2: LGHNA, YSLEER. CDR3 bases: TGCGCCAGCAGCCAAGGGAGCGGGGTTAGCACAGATACGCAGTATTTT. This sequence encodes CASSQGSGVSTDTQYF.

This clone came up many times. CDR3 nucleotide sequence: TGTGCCAGCAGCTTCGGGACAGGGCTATACGAGCAGTACTTC. As protein: CASSFGTGLYEQYF. This chain uses TRBV5-6 with TRBJ2-7, with 9 bases lining up with TRBD1. This CDR3 comprises 14 residues. The junction had 4 bases not matched to a gene; V was cut back by 2 bases and J by 4 bases. From germline, CDR1 is SGHDT and CDR2 YYEEEE.

The V and J genes are TRBV19 and TRBJ1-6, with D possibly TRBD1 on 5 matching bases. Germline CDR1 LNHDA, CDR2 SQIVND (reference sequence). This CDR3 spans 12 amino acids. CDR3 bases: TGTGCGGCAGGGTCCTATAATTCACCCCTCCACTTT. This translates into CAAGSYNSPLHF.

The chain recombines TRBV18 with TRBJ2-7; D uncertain. The CDR3 runs 12 residues. Trimming cost V 6 bases and J 2 bases, with 8 bases left between them. Germline values: CDR1 KGHSH, CDR2 LQKENI. CDR3 in amino acids: CASSLITYEQYF. DNA for the CDR3: TGTGCCAGCTCCCTGATCACCTACGAGCAGTACTTC.

The CDR3 spells CASSFGGSGANVLTF. The CDR3 DNA reads TGTGCCAGCAGCTTCGGGGGTTCTGGGGCCAACGTCCTGACTTTC. The chain couples TRBV5-4 to TRBJ2-6, with TRBD2 as a possible D gene (6 bases). The length of the CDR3 is 15 residues. Germline V gives CDR1 SGHNT, CDR2 YYREEE (reference sequence). V gave up 2 bases and J gave up 1 base, with 7 bases separating them.

J is TRBJ2-3 and V is TRBV21-1; the D call in the table, TRBD2, was not verified against the DNA. TRBV21-1 is assigned pseudogene status. The CDR3 covers 14 residues. This chain's CDR3 is CARLSGKSTDTQYF. In DNA form, the CDR3 reads TGTGCCAGACTTTCCGGGAAAAGCACAGATACGCAGTATTTT.

The chain uses TRBV28 and TRBJ1-1; tentative D call: TRBD1 (5 bases). Trimming removed 9 bases from V and 6 bases from J, with 23 bases in between. The CDR3 covers 15 residues. CDR1 MDHEN and CDR2 SYDVKM come from the germline V gene. CDR3 DNA sequence: TGTGCCAGTAAAGGCAACACCGGGGGAGGCGCTGAAGCTTTCTTT. Its protein is CASKGNTGGGAEAFF. Based on the CDR3 plus reference TRBV28 and TRBJ1-1, the full variable domain is DVKVTQSSRYLVKRTGEKVFLECVQDMDHENMFWYRQDPGLGLRLIYFSYDVKMKEKGDIPEGYSVSREKKERFSLILESASTNQTSMYLCASKGNTGGGAEAFFGQGTRLTVV.